A single sample is the source of the 17 T cell receptor beta chains below, sequenced in a study of control samples from healthy donors and cancer patients. Libraries were prepared by immunoSEQ multiplex PCR; TCRdb keeps only in-frame clonotypes and omits some of them. The sample includes about 80,000 clones, 70% to 90% of them seen just once. The sequenced sample was blood. The receptor source for this set is a woman aged 60-75 years in good health.

This chain links TRBV19 with TRBJ2-2; D is ambiguous. CDR3 length equals 15 residues. Germline lookup yields CDR1 LNHDA and CDR2 SQIVND (reference sequence). The germline V and J ends were trimmed by 1 base and 3 bases, with 9 bases remaining between them. This CDR3 is CASSIVGTDTGELFF. The CDR3 DNA sequence: TGTGCCAGTAGTATAGTCGGCACAGACACCGGGGAGCTGTTTTTT. The entire variable domain, with the rest obtained from reference TRBV19 and TRBJ2-2, is as follows: DGGITQSPKYLFRKEGQNVTLSCEQNLNHDAMYWYRQDPGQGLRLIYYSQIVNDFQKGDIAEGYSVSREKKESFPLTVTSAQKNPTAFYLCASSIVGTDTGELFFGEGSRLTVL.

The chain carries TRBV19 and TRBJ1-2, with D possibly TRBD1 on 6 matching bases. V was pared by 4 bases and J by 4 bases, with 16 bases between. Germline-derived CDR1 and CDR2 are LNHDA and SQIVND (reference sequence). The CDR3 length is 15 residues. The CDR3 loop reads CASSTGTTGLYGYTF. The CDR3 nucleotides are TGTGCCAGTAGTACCGGGACAACGGGGCTCTATGGCTACACCTTC.

J is TRBJ2-1 and V is TRBV19, with 13 nucleotides matching TRBD2. V lost 4 bases and J lost 9; bases outside the gene matches: 21. The CDR3 consists of 20 residues. The germline V gene has CDR1 LNHDA and CDR2 SQIVND (reference sequence). Here the CDR3 reads CASSNWGQGRTSGSSLEQFF. The CDR3 nucleotides are TGTGCCAGTAGTAACTGGGGACAGGGGAGGACTAGCGGGAGTTCTCTTGAGCAGTTCTTC.

This clone appeared a single time. The chain links TRBV24-1 to TRBJ2-1; D gene uncertain. The CDR3 is 11 residues long. The V end lost 9 bases, the J end lost 6 bases, and 8 bases lay between the germline ends. CDR1 and CDR2 from the germline V gene are KGHDR and SFDVKD. DNA of the CDR3: TGTGCCACCCTCCCGTTCAATGAGCAGTTCTTC. Translating it yields CATLPFNEQFF.

This chain uses TRBV6-2 or TRBV6-3 with TRBJ2-1; D is undetermined. Trimming removed 4 bases from V and 1 base from J, with 5 bases in between. CDR1 is MNHEY, CDR2 SVGEGT, per germline. The CDR3 consists of 13 residues. CDR3 in amino acids: CASSSHSYNEQFF. The CDR3 DNA reads as TGTGCCAGCAGTTCCCATTCCTACAATGAGCAGTTCTTC.

This clone is a singleton in its sample. This chain joins TRBV11-2 and TRBJ2-3; TRBD1 aligns across 8 bases. Germline lookup yields CDR1 SGHAT and CDR2 FQNNGV. V lost 5 bases and J lost 3; bases outside the gene matches: 4. The CDR3 consists of 14 residues. CDR3 sequence reads: CASSQGQGTDTQYF. Here the CDR3 DNA reads TGTGCCAGCAGCCAAGGACAGGGAACAGATACGCAGTATTTT.

This clone was seen only a few times. This rearrangement joins TRBV10-3 to TRBJ2-1, with TRBD2 identical over 12 bases. With V trimmed by 6 bases and J by 7 bases, 7 bases remained unmatched. Germline CDR1 and CDR2: ENHRY and SYGVKD. This CDR3 region has 15 residues. The CDR3 loop reads CAISSTSGGWNEQFF. DNA of the CDR3: TGTGCCATCAGCTCCACTAGCGGGGGGTGGAATGAGCAGTTCTTC.

The J gene is TRBJ1-6, the V gene TRBV6-1; unclear D gene. Trimming took off 0 bases at V and 9 bases at J, with 9 bases between the two ends. The V gene's germline CDR1 is MNHNS and CDR2 SASEGT. The CDR3 runs to 14 residues. CDR3 sequence: CASSEAAGRSPLHF. DNA of the CDR3: TGTGCCAGCAGTGAAGCAGCAGGTCGTTCACCCCTCCACTTT.

V and J are TRBV18 and TRBJ1-6; 8 nucleotides agree with TRBD1. The CDR3 loop spans 13 amino acids. Germline-derived CDR1 and CDR2 are KGHSH and LQKENI. J gave up 11 bases and V 5 bases, and 5 bases lay outside the gene matches. The chain's CDR3 is CASSTGGITPLHF. Written as DNA, the CDR3 is TGTGCCAGCTCAACAGGGGGGATAACACCCCTCCACTTT.

On this clone itself: The junction shows a germline mismatch at one end, possibly a read error. The V and J genes are TRBV10-1 and TRBJ1-2; D perhaps matches TRBD1 (5 bases). CDR3 size: 13 residues. CDR1 and CDR2 from the germline V gene are WNHNN and SYGVQD (reference sequence). CDR3 DNA: TGCGCCAGCAGTAGTGGCCGAGTCGGGACGGTCCCCTTC. Its protein is CASSSGRVGTVPF.

In its sample, this clone was seen once. The chain combines TRBV28 with TRBJ1-2; TRBD1 is a possible D gene (6 bases). The CDR3 sequence is 13 residues long. The V end lost 6 bases, the J end lost 8 bases, and 16 bases lay between the germline ends. The germline CDR1 and CDR2 sequences are MDHEN and SYDVKM. CDR3 DNA sequence: TGTGCCAGCAGCCTCTGGGGGCGAGGGGGCTACACCTTC. It translates to CASSLWGRGGYTF.

The chain is built from TRBV7-2 and TRBJ2-7, with D tentatively TRBD2 (5 bases). With 1 base removed from V and 7 bases from J, the gap between germline ends came to 20 bases. The CDR3 loop spans 16 amino acids. CDR1 is SGHTA, CDR2 FQGNSA, per germline. CDR3 loop: CASSLGFGGALWEQYF. The CDR3 DNA reads as TGTGCCAGCAGCTTAGGGTTTGGAGGAGCCCTTTGGGAGCAGTACTTC.

This clone was picked up one time. The chain employs TRBV4-1 and TRBJ2-3; a weak D match, TRBD1 (6 bases). Germline CDR1 MGHRA, CDR2 YSYEKL. The CDR3 contains 15 residues. V was trimmed by 1 base and J by 3 bases, leaving 11 bases between them. Here the CDR3 DNA reads TGCGCCAGCAGCCAAGTCGCAGGGGAAACAGATACGCAGTATTTT. The encoded protein is CASSQVAGETDTQYF.

J is TRBJ1-2 and V is TRBV4-2; a weak D match, TRBD1 (5 bases). Trimming removed 0 bases at V and 4 bases at J, with 9 bases between. The CDR3 is 14 residues long. The germline V gene encodes CDR1 LGHNA and CDR2 YNFKEQ. The chain's CDR3 is CASSQDPGPYGYTF. Written as DNA, the CDR3 is TGTGCCAGCAGCCAAGATCCAGGGCCCTATGGCTACACCTTC.

J is TRBJ1-3 and V is TRBV7-9; a weak D match, TRBD1 (6 bases). Trimming removed 3 bases at V and 0 bases at J, with 12 bases between. This CDR3 region has 16 residues. Germline-derived CDR1 and CDR2 are SEHNR and FQNEAQ (reference sequence). The CDR3 loop is CASSFQGPTSGNTIYF. Written as DNA, the CDR3 is TGTGCCAGCAGCTTCCAGGGGCCAACCTCTGGAAACACCATATATTTT.

V usage is TRBV28 and J usage is TRBJ1-1, with 11 bases lining up with TRBD1. The CDR3 is 17 residues long. Germline-derived CDR1 and CDR2 are MDHEN and SYDVKM. Trimming at V came to 4 bases and at J to 1 base, leaving 8 bases not matched to a gene. In DNA form, the CDR3 reads TGTGCCAGCAGTTCCCTACACGGACAGGGGGCGAACACTGAAGCTTTCTTT. It specifies CASSSLHGQGANTEAFF. The variable domain in full, with the rest retrieved from reference TRBV28 and TRBJ1-1, is DVKVTQSSRYLVKRTGEKVFLECVQDMDHENMFWYRQDPGLGLRLIYFSYDVKMKEKGDIPEGYSVSREKKERFSLILESASTNQTSMYLCASSSLHGQGANTEAFFGQGTRLTVV.

The chain recombines TRBV6-5 with TRBJ1-6, with TRBD1 matching 9 bases. The germline CDR1 and CDR2 sequences are MNHEY and SVGAGI. The trim removed 7 bases at V and 7 bases at J, leaving 2 bases unmatched. The CDR3 length is 13 residues. CDR3 sequence reads: CASMGQGNSPLHF. The CDR3 DNA reads as TGTGCCAGCATGGGACAGGGAAATTCACCCCTCCACTTT.